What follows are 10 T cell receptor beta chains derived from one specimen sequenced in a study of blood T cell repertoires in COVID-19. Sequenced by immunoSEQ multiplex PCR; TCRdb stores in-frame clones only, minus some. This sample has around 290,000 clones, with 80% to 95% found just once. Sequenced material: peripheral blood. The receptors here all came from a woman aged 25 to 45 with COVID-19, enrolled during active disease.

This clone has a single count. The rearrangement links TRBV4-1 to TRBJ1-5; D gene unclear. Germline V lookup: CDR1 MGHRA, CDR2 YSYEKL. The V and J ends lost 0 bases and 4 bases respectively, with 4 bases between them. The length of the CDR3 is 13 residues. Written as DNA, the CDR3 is TGCGCCAGCAGCCAAGAGAGGAATCAGCCCCAGCATTTT. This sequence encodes CASSQERNQPQHF.

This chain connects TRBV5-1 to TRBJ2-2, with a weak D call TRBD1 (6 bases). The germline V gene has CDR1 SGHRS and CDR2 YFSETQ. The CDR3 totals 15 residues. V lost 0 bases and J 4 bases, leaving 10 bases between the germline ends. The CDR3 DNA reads TGCGCCAGCAGCTTGGACAGGGCATCCACCGGGGAGCTGTTTTTT. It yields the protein CASSLDRASTGELFF.

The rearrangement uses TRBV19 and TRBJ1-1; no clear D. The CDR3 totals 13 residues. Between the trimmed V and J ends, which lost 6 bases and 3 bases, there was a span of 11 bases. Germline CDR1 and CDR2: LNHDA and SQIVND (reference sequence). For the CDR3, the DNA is TGTGCCAGTAGCTCGACTCGGGACACTGAAGCTTTCTTT. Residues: CASSSTRDTEAFF.

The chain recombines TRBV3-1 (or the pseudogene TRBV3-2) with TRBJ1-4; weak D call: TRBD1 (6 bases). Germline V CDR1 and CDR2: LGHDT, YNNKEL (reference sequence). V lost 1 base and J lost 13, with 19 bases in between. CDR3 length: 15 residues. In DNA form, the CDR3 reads TGTGCCAGCAGCCAAGGTAGGACAGCTCTCGGAACACTGTTTTTT. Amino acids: CASSQGRTALGTLFF.

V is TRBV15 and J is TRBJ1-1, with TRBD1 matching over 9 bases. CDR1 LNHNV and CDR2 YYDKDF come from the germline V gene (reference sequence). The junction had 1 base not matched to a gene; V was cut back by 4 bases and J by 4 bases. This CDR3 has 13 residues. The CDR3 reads CATSTDRGTEAFF. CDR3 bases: TGTGCCACCAGCACGGACAGGGGCACTGAAGCTTTCTTT.

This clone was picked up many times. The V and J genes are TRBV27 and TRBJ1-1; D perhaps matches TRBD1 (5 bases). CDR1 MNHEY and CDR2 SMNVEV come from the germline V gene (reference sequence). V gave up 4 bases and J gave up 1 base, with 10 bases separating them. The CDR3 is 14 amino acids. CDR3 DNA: TGTGCCAGCAGTTCCCGGGGGTGGAACACTGAAGCTTTCTTT. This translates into CASSSRGWNTEAFF.

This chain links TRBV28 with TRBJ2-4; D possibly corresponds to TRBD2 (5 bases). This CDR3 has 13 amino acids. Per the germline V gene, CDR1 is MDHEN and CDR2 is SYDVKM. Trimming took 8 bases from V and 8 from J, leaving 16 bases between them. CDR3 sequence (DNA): TGTGCCAGCCTCGGGTCGACGGAGGACATTCAGTACTTC. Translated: CASLGSTEDIQYF.

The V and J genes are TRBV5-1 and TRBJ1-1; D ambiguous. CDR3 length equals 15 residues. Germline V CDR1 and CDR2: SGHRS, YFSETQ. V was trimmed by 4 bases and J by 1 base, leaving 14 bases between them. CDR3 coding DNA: TGCGCCAGCAGCGTAGGAATGACATCGAACACTGAAGCTTTCTTT. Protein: CASSVGMTSNTEAFF.

The CDR3 DNA is TGTGCCAGTAGTATGCGGGAGCGGGACACCATATATTTT. Amino acid sequence: CASSMRERDTIYF. J is TRBJ1-3 and V is TRBV19; D call uncertain. The CDR3 contains 13 residues. CDR1 LNHDA and CDR2 SQIVND come from the germline V gene (reference sequence). V was pared by 3 bases and J by 8 bases, with 11 bases between.

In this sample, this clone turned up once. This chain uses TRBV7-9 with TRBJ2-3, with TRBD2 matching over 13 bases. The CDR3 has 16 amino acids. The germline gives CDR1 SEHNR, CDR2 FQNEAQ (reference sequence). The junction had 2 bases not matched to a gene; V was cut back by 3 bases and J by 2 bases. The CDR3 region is CASSFTSGRATDTQYF. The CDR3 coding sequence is TGTGCCAGCAGCTTTACTAGCGGGAGGGCCACAGATACGCAGTATTTT.